The 18 T cell receptor beta chains below all came from one sample that was sequenced in a study of T cells in Graves' hyperthyroidism and ophthalmopathy. Amplification targeted TCR beta CDR3 regions from RNA transcripts. RT-PCR in the first round (using the HTBI primer set) targeted the TCR CDR3. TCRdb analysed the multiplex PCR reads with MiXCR anew, one entry per CDR3 protein. This table holds about 360,000 distinct CDR3 sequences, 13% found once. Specimen: blood. These receptors were obtained from a woman aged 18 to 35 with Graves' hyperthyroidism.

The chain employs TRBV20-1 and TRBJ2-6; D gene ambiguous. V lost 6 bases, J lost 0 bases, and 9 bases lay in between. The CDR3 runs to 14 residues. Germline loops: CDR1 DFQATT, CDR2 SNEGSKA (reference sequence). The CDR3 is CSAPRISGANVLTF. CDR3 in DNA: TGCAGTGCGCCGAGAATCTCTGGGGCCAACGTCCTGACTTTC.

The rearrangement links TRBV13 to TRBJ2-1, with a tentative D call TRBD1 (6 bases). CDR3 length: 16 amino acids. Germline assignment: CDR1 PRHDT and CDR2 FYEKMQ (reference sequence). Trimming left V 2 bases short and J 2 bases short, with 13 bases between. In nucleotides, the CDR3 is TGTGCCAGCAGCTTACAGGGGTCAAGTGCCTACAATGAGCAGTTCTTC. It translates to CASSLQGSSAYNEQFF.

This clonotype was counted ten times or more. Here the CDR3 reads CASSLGTSGTYNEQFF. The DNA of the CDR3 is TGTGCCAGCAGTCTCGGGACTAGCGGGACCTACAATGAGCAGTTCTTC. V usage is TRBV12-3 or TRBV12-4 and J usage is TRBJ2-1, with 13 nucleotides matching TRBD2. This CDR3 contains 16 residues. V gave up 5 bases and J gave up 2 bases; unmatched junction bases: 3.

This clonotype was found a few times. V usage is TRBV20-1 and J usage is TRBJ2-3; no clear D. Per germline, CDR1 DFQATT and CDR2 SNEGSKA (reference sequence). This CDR3 is built from 15 residues. Trimming stripped 3 bases from V and 2 bases from J, with 15 bases between. CDR3 bases: TGCAGTGCTAGTGTGGCGTCCACAATCACAGATACGCAGTATTTT. Translated: CSASVASTITDTQYF.

The V call is TRBV25-1, the J call TRBJ2-3; D possibly corresponds to TRBD2 (6 bases). Germline lookup yields CDR1 MGHDK and CDR2 SYGVNS. V lost 10 bases, J lost 2 bases, and 19 bases lay in between. The CDR3 consists of 15 residues. CDR3 sequence: CATALSRDFTDTQYF. In DNA form, the CDR3 reads TGTGCCACAGCCTTATCTCGGGACTTCACAGATACGCAGTATTTT.

This clonotype was found a few times. This chain joins TRBV29-1 and TRBJ2-7; the D is unclear. Trimming took 0 bases from V and 3 from J, leaving 9 bases between them. CDR3 size: 13 residues. Germline CDR1 SQVTM, CDR2 ANQGSEA. CDR3 nucleotides: TGCAGCGTTGAAGATATAGGAGACTACGAGCAGTACTTC. This codes for CSVEDIGDYEQYF.

Concerning this clonotype: A much larger clone lies a single base off, so this may be a read error. The V gene is TRBV7-9, the J gene TRBJ2-7; a possible D gene is TRBD2 (5 bases). The CDR3 covers 15 residues. In germline, CDR1 is SEHNR, CDR2 FQNEAQ (reference sequence). The V end was cut by 7 bases, the J end by 2 bases, with 18 bases between. The CDR3 region is CASKLDPEGTYEQYF. As DNA, the CDR3 is TGTGCCAGCAAGCTAGATCCTGAGGGAACCTACGAGCAGTACTTC.

The chain is built from TRBV6-1 and TRBJ1-2; 7 bases are a match to TRBD1. CDR1 and CDR2 (germline): MNHNS, SASEGT. The V and J ends lost 7 bases and 3 bases, in that order; junction bases with no gene match: 23. The CDR3 has 19 amino acids. The CDR3 bases are TGTGCCAGCAATGTACCCAGGGGGTCCTACTTCCAGGACGACTATGGCTACACCTTC. Amino acids: CASNVPRGSYFQDDYGYTF.

This clonotype was picked up many times. V and J are TRBV7-9 and TRBJ2-7, with a tentative D call TRBD2 (6 bases). V dropped 1 base and J dropped 5 bases, with 9 bases sitting between them. CDR3 length: 13 amino acids. The germline V gene has CDR1 SEHNR and CDR2 FQNEAQ (reference sequence). The DNA for the CDR3 is TGTGCCAGCAGCTTAGGGGGAGGCCACGAGCAGTACTTC. It is translated as CASSLGGGHEQYF.

This clonotype has only a few counts. The genes are TRBV5-1 and TRBJ2-5, with D maybe TRBD2 (6 bases). CDR3 size: 15 residues. Germline V gene sequence: CDR1 SGHRS, CDR2 YFSETQ. V was cut by 5 bases and J by 3 bases, with 17 bases left in between. The CDR3 nucleotides read TGCGCCAGCAGTTCGAGACCGGGACTGAAAGAGACCCAGTACTTC. This sequence encodes CASSSRPGLKETQYF.

This clonotype turned up a few times. The chain has TRBV10-3 and TRBJ2-7; D might be TRBD1 (5 bases). The V gene lost 4 bases and the J gene lost 5 bases, with 9 bases spanning the gap. Germline V lookup: CDR1 ENHRY, CDR2 SYGVKD. CDR3 length: 12 residues. This CDR3 is CAISGFRDEQYF. CDR3 DNA sequence: TGTGCCATCAGTGGTTTCAGGGACGAGCAGTACTTC.

The chain couples TRBV19 to TRBJ2-1; D not resolved. The CDR3 extends over 14 amino acids. CDR1 is LNHDA, CDR2 SQIVND, per germline (reference sequence). Trimming left V 11 bases short and J 5 bases short, with 19 bases between. CDR3 sequence: CAGTSMDRNNEQFF. In DNA, the CDR3 is TGTGCCGGTACCTCCATGGACCGGAACAATGAGCAGTTCTTC.

This clonotype showed up many times. V usage is TRBV10-3 and J usage is TRBJ2-5; TRBD2 might be the D (5 bases). CDR3 length: 16 amino acids. CDR1 is ENHRY, CDR2 SYGVKD, per germline. Trimming cost V 0 bases and J 1 base, with 12 bases left between them. CDR3: CAISESTGGPQETQYF. CDR3 bases: TGTGCCATCAGTGAGTCGACTGGAGGACCCCAAGAGACCCAGTACTTC.

This clonotype has at least ten counts. The chain recombines TRBV28 with TRBJ2-6, with D maybe TRBD2 (6 bases). V lost 6 bases, J lost 4 bases, and 10 bases lay in between. Germline values: CDR1 MDHEN, CDR2 SYDVKM. The CDR3 covers 14 residues. CDR3 sequence: CASSLAGGANVLTF. In nucleotides, the CDR3 is TGTGCCAGCAGCCTCGCGGGGGGGGCCAACGTCCTGACTTTC.

This clonotype came up many times. The CDR3: CASDLLAGRSDTQYF. Here the CDR3 DNA reads TGTGCCAGCGACCTCCTAGCGGGCCGATCAGATACGCAGTATTTT. The chain carries TRBV12-3 or TRBV12-4 and TRBJ2-3; 8 nucleotides agree with TRBD2. The CDR3 has 15 residues. The trim removed 8 bases at V and 4 bases at J, leaving 11 bases unmatched.

The chain joins TRBV20-1 to TRBJ2-7; the match to TRBD2 covers 8 bases. Per the germline V gene, CDR1 is DFQATT and CDR2 is SNEGSKA (reference sequence). The V and J ends lost 3 bases and 2 bases, in that order; junction bases with no gene match: 12. The CDR3 is made up of 16 amino acids. CDR3: CSARQQGREGPYEQYF. The CDR3 region has the DNA TGCAGTGCTAGGCAACAGGGCCGGGAGGGCCCCTACGAGCAGTACTTC.

Of note for this clonotype: A much larger clone sits a single nucleotide away, making a read error possible. This chain links TRBV28 with TRBJ2-7; 12 bases line up with TRBD2. J lost 5 bases, V lost 4 bases, and 18 bases had no gene match. Germline V lookup: CDR1 MDHEN, CDR2 SYDVKM. The CDR3 has 19 amino acids. CDR3 sequence: CASSSPMVSTSGRLNEQYF. The CDR3 region has the DNA TGTGCCAGCAGTTCCCCAATGGTTTCCACTAGCGGGAGGTTAAACGAGCAGTACTTC.

This clonotype appeared many times. This rearrangement joins TRBV20-1 to TRBJ2-1, with 11 bases identical to TRBD1. The CDR3 extends over 15 amino acids. Germline V gene lookup returns CDR1 DFQATT and CDR2 SNEGSKA (reference sequence). V trimming: 5 bases; J trimming: 9 bases; junction bases outside the gene matches: 12. The CDR3: CSALSGTGGWGEQFF. DNA for the CDR3: TGCAGTGCTCTCTCCGGGACAGGGGGATGGGGTGAGCAGTTCTTC.